The 30 T cell receptor beta chains reported below all come from one sample, sequenced in a study of Graves' ophthalmopathy and Graves' hyperthyroidism. The study amplified TCR beta CDR3 regions using RNA transcripts. A first-round RT-PCR used HTBI primers, followed by a second-round multiplex PCR. TCRdb passed the multiplex PCR reads through MiXCR, listing each CDR3 protein once. This repertoire shows 350,000 to 450,000 distinct CDR3 sequences, around 20% found once; its top ten account for 1.6%. Sample: peripheral blood. These receptors were obtained from a woman younger than 35 with Graves' ophthalmopathy.

The table lists this clonotype with many counts. The chain joins TRBV30 to TRBJ1-1; 9 nucleotides agree with TRBD1. V was clipped by 5 bases and J by 4 bases; unmatched bases: 8. CDR3 length: 14 residues. In germline, CDR1 is GTSNPN, CDR2 SVGIG (reference sequence). In nucleotides, the CDR3 is TGTGCCTGGGCCTCCGGGACAGGGACCACTGAAGCTTTCTTT. Translated, it gives CAWASGTGTTEAFF.

This clonotype was detected a few times. The V and J genes are TRBV19 and TRBJ1-5, with TRBD1 identical over 7 bases. This CDR3 has 14 residues. V was clipped by 7 bases and J by 6 bases; unmatched bases: 9. Germline V lookup: CDR1 LNHDA, CDR2 SQIVND (reference sequence). This CDR3 reads CASTPGGGGQPQHF. The CDR3 DNA follows: TGTGCCAGTACCCCAGGGGGGGGGGGTCAGCCCCAGCATTTT.

This clonotype was counted ten times or more. The chain has TRBV19 and TRBJ1-2; D possibly corresponds to TRBD1 (6 bases). CDR1 is LNHDA and CDR2 is SQIVND in the germline V gene (reference sequence). CDR3 length equals 13 residues. V shed 6 bases and J shed 2 bases, with 10 bases lying between them. The CDR3: CASRQGFNYGYTF. CDR3 in DNA: TGTGCCAGTAGACAGGGTTTCAACTATGGCTACACCTTC. The whole variable domain, remainder taken from reference TRBV19 and TRBJ1-2, is DGGITQSPKYLFRKEGQNVTLSCEQNLNHDAMYWYRQDPGQGLRLIYYSQIVNDFQKGDIAEGYSVSREKKESFPLTVTSAQKNPTAFYLCASRQGFNYGYTFGSGTRLTVV.

This chain connects TRBV15 to TRBJ1-1; tentatively, D is TRBD1 (5 bases). CDR1 and CDR2 from the germline V gene are LNHNV and YYDKDF (reference sequence). V was trimmed by 0 bases and J by 8 bases, leaving 10 bases between them. The CDR3 has 13 residues. CDR3 nucleotide sequence: TGTGCCACCAGCAGAGATTGGGGGGAAGAAGCTTTCTTT. Encoded protein: CATSRDWGEEAFF.

At least ten counts were recorded for this clonotype. V and J are TRBV15 and TRBJ1-1; D perhaps matches TRBD1 (5 bases). This CDR3 comprises 17 residues. The V end lost 2 bases, the J end lost 3 bases, and 19 bases lay between the germline ends. In germline, CDR1 is LNHNV, CDR2 YYDKDF (reference sequence). CDR3 DNA: TGTGCCACCAGCAGACTACTGGGAGAAGGGGTTGACACTGAAGCTTTCTTT. This encodes CATSRLLGEGVDTEAFF.

This clonotype was counted many times. The chain has TRBV11-2 and TRBJ2-7; 8 nucleotides align to TRBD2. This CDR3 has 15 residues. V was clipped by 1 base and J by 1 base; unmatched bases: 3. Germline CDR1 SGHAT, CDR2 FQNNGV. The DNA of the CDR3 is TGTGCCAGCAGCTTAGTAGGGACTAGTTCCTACGAGCAGTACTTC. Residues: CASSLVGTSSYEQYF.

This clonotype appeared many times. This chain joins TRBV29-1 and TRBJ2-7, with 16 bases lining up with TRBD2. This CDR3 region has 15 residues. The germline gives CDR1 SQVTM, CDR2 ANQGSEA. V trimming: 3 bases; J trimming: 3 bases; junction bases outside the gene matches: 2. CDR3 in amino acids: CSVEGLAGGDYEQYF. In DNA form, the CDR3 reads TGCAGCGTTGAGGGACTAGCGGGAGGGGACTACGAGCAGTACTTC.

This clonotype was seen ten or more times. This chain joins TRBV5-1 and TRBJ2-6; no firm D call. The CDR3 loop spans 14 amino acids. V was trimmed by 5 bases and J by 1 base, leaving 7 bases between them. Germline-derived CDR1 and CDR2 are SGHRS and YFSETQ. The CDR3 loop is CASSPKSGANVLTF. In DNA form, the CDR3 reads TGCGCCAGCAGTCCGAAATCTGGGGCCAACGTCCTGACTTTC.

This clonotype has a count of ten or more. This chain uses TRBV19 with TRBJ2-6; the match to TRBD2 covers 8 bases. The V gene end was trimmed by 4 bases and the J gene end by 0 bases; junction bases not matched to a gene: 5. This CDR3 contains 17 residues. Germline V gene data show CDR1 as LNHDA and CDR2 as SQIVND (reference sequence). Here the CDR3 reads CASSTTGGYSGANVLTF. CDR3 nucleotide sequence: TGTGCCAGTAGTACAACGGGGGGGTACTCTGGGGCCAACGTCCTGACTTTC.

The sample holds many counts of this clonotype. The CDR3 nucleotides read TGCGCCAGCAGCTCCCTCAGTGGGAACACTGAAGCTTTCTTT. This translates into CASSSLSGNTEAFF. The V call is TRBV5-1, the J call TRBJ1-1, with D unclear. Trimming cost V 3 bases and J 1 base, with 10 bases left between them. Germline-derived CDR1 and CDR2 are SGHRS and YFSETQ. CDR3 length equals 14 residues. The full variable domain, completed using reference TRBV5-1 and TRBJ1-1, is KAGVTQTPRYLIKTRGQQVTLSCSPISGHRSVSWYQQTPGQGLQFLFEYFSETQRNKGNFPGRFSGRQFSNSRSEMNVSTLELGDSALYLCASSSLSGNTEAFFGQGTRLTVV.

This clonotype turned up a few times. The CDR3 protein is CASSEALGGGGYTF. DNA of the CDR3: TGTGCCAGCAGTGAAGCGCTAGGGGGCGGTGGCTACACCTTC. The chain uses TRBV2 and TRBJ1-2, with 7 bases aligning to TRBD1. This CDR3 is built from 14 residues. Looked up from germline, CDR1 is SNHLY and CDR2 is FYNNEI. J gave up 7 bases and V 0 bases, and 5 bases lay outside the gene matches.

The V call is TRBV28, the J call TRBJ2-5, with a weak D call TRBD1 (7 bases). Germline V gene data show CDR1 as MDHEN and CDR2 as SYDVKM. The CDR3 extends over 18 amino acids. V dropped 1 base and J dropped 3 bases, with 21 bases sitting between them. The CDR3 spells CASSLLVDREALKETQYF. In DNA, the CDR3 is TGTGCCAGCAGTTTATTGGTTGACAGGGAGGCCCTAAAAGAGACCCAGTACTTC.

The chain links TRBV18 to TRBJ2-7, with 9 positions matching TRBD1. Germline CDR1 is KGHSH and CDR2 is LQKENI. J lost 6 bases, V lost 1 base, and 7 bases had no gene match. This CDR3 region has 15 residues. The CDR3 nucleotides are TGTGCCAGCTCACCACTCGGGACAGGGCATGGCGAGCAGTACTTC. This codes for CASSPLGTGHGEQYF.

Note on this clonotype: A single base separates this from a much larger clone, so it may be a read error. The chain employs TRBV20-1 and TRBJ2-4, with 16 positions matching TRBD2. This CDR3 region has 22 residues. Germline loops: CDR1 DFQATT, CDR2 SNEGSKA (reference sequence). The J segment lost 3 bases and the V segment lost 3 bases, leaving 20 bases of the junction unmatched. This chain's CDR3 is CSARSAAPGLAGGALNKNIQYF. CDR3 in DNA: TGCAGTGCTAGGAGTGCAGCCCCGGGACTAGCGGGAGGGGCTCTTAACAAAAACATTCAGTACTTC.

V is TRBV6-5 and J is TRBJ2-7; D is possibly TRBD1 or TRBD2 (5 bases each). Per the germline V gene, CDR1 is MNHEY and CDR2 is SVGAGI. Trimming took off 2 bases at V and 1 base at J, with 15 bases between the two ends. There are 16 residues in the CDR3. CDR3 coding DNA: TGTGCCAGCAGTTACAGCCCGGGGCCGGTTTCCTACGAGCAGTACTTC. It codes for CASSYSPGPVSYEQYF.

This clonotype was found once. CDR3 loop: CASSSGTGAERTLHF. The CDR3 bases are TGTGCCAGCAGCTCTGGGACAGGGGCAGAGAGAACCCTGCATTTT. The chain is built from TRBV7-9 and TRBJ1-5; 10 bases fit TRBD1. V was clipped by 4 bases and J by 15 bases; unmatched bases: 15. CDR3 size: 15 residues. CDR1 is SEHNR, CDR2 FQNEAQ, per germline (reference sequence).

This clonotype was found many times. The gene calls are TRBV6-2 or TRBV6-3 and TRBJ2-7; weak D call: TRBD2 (6 bases). Germline V gene lookup returns CDR1 MNHEY and CDR2 SVGEGT. V lost 3 bases to trimming and J lost 6 bases, with 21 bases between them. This CDR3 contains 16 residues. The CDR3 DNA reads TGTGCCAGCAGTTATCCGGCGGGACTTAACCCAGGCGAGCAGTACTTC. Translated, it gives CASSYPAGLNPGEQYF.

This clonotype was recorded many times. A read error may produce the germline difference seen at one junction end. This chain connects TRBV10-3 to TRBJ1-2; 7 bases align to TRBD1. CDR1 and CDR2 (germline): ENHRY, SYGVKD. The CDR3 consists of 14 residues. CDR3 in DNA: TGTGCCATCACCAACGACAGGGAGGCCTATGGCTGCACCTTC. Its protein product is CAITNDREAYGCTF.

This clonotype was counted many times. The gene calls are TRBV6-5 and TRBJ2-7; D is undetermined. Germline CDR1 is MNHEY and CDR2 is SVGAGI. Trimming left V 0 bases short and J 0 bases short, with 9 bases between. The CDR3 is made up of 15 amino acids. The CDR3 protein is CASSYSLRYSYEQYF. The CDR3 coding sequence is TGTGCCAGCAGTTACTCGCTTCGCTACTCCTACGAGCAGTACTTC.

The gene calls are TRBV14 and TRBJ2-7; D is possibly TRBD1 (6 bases). Germline CDR1 and CDR2: SGHDN and FVKESK. The CDR3 is made up of 14 amino acids. Trimming stripped 4 bases from V and 3 bases from J, with 13 bases between. The CDR3 DNA reads TGTGCCAGCAGCCGAACAGGGACCAACTACGAGCAGTACTTC. The encoded protein is CASSRTGTNYEQYF.

This clonotype appeared many times. The V call is TRBV2, the J call TRBJ1-5; D uncertain. V was trimmed by 3 bases and J by 11 bases, leaving 5 bases between them. Germline values: CDR1 SNHLY, CDR2 FYNNEI. The CDR3 extends over 10 amino acids. Here the CDR3 DNA reads TGTGCCAGCAGTGACGGGACCCAGCATTTT. Its translation: CASSDGTQHF.

This clonotype has at least ten counts. The chain uses TRBV11-2 and TRBJ1-1; D is unresolved. Germline CDR1 is SGHAT and CDR2 is FQNNGV. The CDR3 extends over 15 amino acids. Trimming cost V 5 bases and J 4 bases, with 17 bases left between them. The CDR3 sequence: CASSPPAARITEAFF. The CDR3 DNA sequence: TGTGCCAGCAGCCCTCCCGCTGCCCGAATCACTGAAGCTTTCTTT.

This clonotype was observed a few times. The chain couples TRBV6-2 or TRBV6-3 to TRBJ2-2, with a tentative D call TRBD2 (6 bases). This CDR3 has 15 amino acids. Germline CDR1 MNHEY, CDR2 SVGEGT. Trimming left V 2 bases short and J 3 bases short, with 10 bases between. The CDR3 sequence is CASSYPGDYTGELFF. In nucleotides, the CDR3 is TGTGCCAGCAGTTACCCGGGGGATTACACCGGGGAGCTGTTTTTT.

The CDR3 DNA follows: TGCGCCAGCAGCTTGACGGGACACAGTAGTGAGGAGCTGTTTTTT. It is translated as CASSLTGHSSEELFF. This chain joins TRBV5-1 and TRBJ2-2; D is perhaps TRBD1 (6 bases). This CDR3 comprises 15 residues. Germline CDR1 is SGHRS and CDR2 is YFSETQ. Trimming removed 1 base at V and 10 bases at J, with 17 bases between. The whole variable domain, remainder taken from reference TRBV5-1 and TRBJ2-2, is KAGVTQTPRYLIKTRGQQVTLSCSPISGHRSVSWYQQTPGQGLQFLFEYFSETQRNKGNFPGRFSGRQFSNSRSEMNVSTLELGDSALYLCASSLTGHSSEELFFGEGSRLTVL.

This clonotype was recorded many times. The V call is TRBV18, the J call TRBJ2-7; tentatively, D is TRBD1 (6 bases). The CDR3 contains 15 residues. Deletions cut 4 bases from V and 0 bases from J, with 13 bases between. Germline values: CDR1 KGHSH, CDR2 LQKENI. CDR3 DNA: TGTGCCAGCTCACACCCAGGGGCTCCCTCCTACGAGCAGTACTTC. Translated, it gives CASSHPGAPSYEQYF.

Ten or more counts support this clonotype. The rearrangement uses TRBV19 and TRBJ1-1; D ambiguous. From germline, CDR1 is LNHDA and CDR2 SQIVND (reference sequence). Between the trimmed V and J ends, which lost 1 base and 0 bases, there was a span of 12 bases. The CDR3 runs to 16 residues. The CDR3 here is CASSIGGRHLNTEAFF. CDR3 nucleotides: TGTGCCAGTAGTATAGGGGGAAGGCACTTGAACACTGAAGCTTTCTTT. Looking up the rest from reference TRBV19 and TRBJ1-1 gives the full variable domain: DGGITQSPKYLFRKEGQNVTLSCEQNLNHDAMYWYRQDPGQGLRLIYYSQIVNDFQKGDIAEGYSVSREKKESFPLTVTSAQKNPTAFYLCASSIGGRHLNTEAFFGQGTRLTVV.

This clonotype occurred many times. This chain uses TRBV6-2 or TRBV6-3 with TRBJ1-5; D is ambiguous. Germline CDR1 and CDR2: MNHEY and SVGEGT. V shed 5 bases and J shed 2 bases, with 16 bases lying between them. The CDR3 is 16 residues long. The CDR3: CASSGSLFSRNQPQHF. CDR3 nucleotides: TGTGCCAGCAGTGGGTCATTATTCTCCCGCAATCAGCCCCAGCATTTT.

This clonotype was seen ten or more times. This rearrangement joins TRBV28 to TRBJ2-7, with a possible D match to TRBD1 (5 bases). The CDR3 consists of 15 residues. V lost 3 bases, J lost 6 bases, and 18 bases lay in between. The germline gives CDR1 MDHEN, CDR2 SYDVKM. The CDR3 DNA is TGTGCCAGCAGTTTTGAGACAGCGCCAATTCGCGAGCAGTACTTC. Its protein product is CASSFETAPIREQYF.

J is TRBJ1-1 and V is TRBV12-5; D unclear. The germline V gene has CDR1 LGHNT and CDR2 FRNRAP. Deletions cut 2 bases from V and 0 bases from J, with 4 bases between. This CDR3 spans 13 amino acids. CDR3 in amino acids: CASGLIMNTEAFF. Written as DNA, the CDR3 is TGTGCTAGTGGTTTGATCATGAACACTGAAGCTTTCTTT.

This clonotype was counted many times. The chain combines TRBV6-1 with TRBJ1-1; D is unresolved. The ends were cut back, 3 bases at V and 10 bases at J, with 9 bases in the middle. The germline CDR1 and CDR2 sequences are MNHNS and SASEGT. CDR3 length: 11 amino acids. The CDR3 reads CASSDSNVAFF. Here the CDR3 DNA reads TGTGCCAGCAGTGATTCAAACGTAGCTTTCTTT.